This T cell receptor (beta chain) was obtained from a study of identical twins. A universal primer binding site was introduced by template switching. The final cDNA contained unique molecular identifiers. TCRdb independently ran MiXCR on the 5' RACE reads; one entry per CDR3 protein. Among 1.5 million to 2 million distinct CDR3 sequences listed, less than 35% were seen once. Study findings and constraints: Insertions ran lower in abundant cord blood beta clonotypes, though not in memory repertoires.

The V gene lost 2 bases and the J gene lost 3 bases, with 24 bases spanning the gap. This CDR3 has 18 amino acids. Germline V lookup: CDR1 DFQATT, CDR2 SNEGSKA (reference sequence). To note about this clonotype: What it binds is unknown.

The origin of this receptor is a newborn girl in good health. This sequence joins TRBV20-1 and TRBJ2-3, with D unresolved. The sequenced sample consisted of cord blood. CDR3 bases: TGCAGTGCTAGACCAATTCCCCCGGCGTCGAGGTTGACAGATACGCAGTATTTT. It is translated as CSARPIPPASRLTDTQYF.